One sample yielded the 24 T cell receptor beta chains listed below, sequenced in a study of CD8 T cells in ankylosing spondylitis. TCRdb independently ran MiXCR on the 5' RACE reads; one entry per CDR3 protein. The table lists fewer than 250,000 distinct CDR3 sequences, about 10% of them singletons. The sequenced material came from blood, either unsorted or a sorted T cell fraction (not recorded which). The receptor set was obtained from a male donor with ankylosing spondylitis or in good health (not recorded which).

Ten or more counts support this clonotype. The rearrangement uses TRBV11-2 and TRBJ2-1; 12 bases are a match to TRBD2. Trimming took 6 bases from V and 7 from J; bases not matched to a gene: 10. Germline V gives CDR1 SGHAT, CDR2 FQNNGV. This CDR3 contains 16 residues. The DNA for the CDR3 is TGTGCCAGCAGATACAAACTAGCGGGGGGAGCGAATGAGCAGTTCTTC. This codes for CASRYKLAGGANEQFF.

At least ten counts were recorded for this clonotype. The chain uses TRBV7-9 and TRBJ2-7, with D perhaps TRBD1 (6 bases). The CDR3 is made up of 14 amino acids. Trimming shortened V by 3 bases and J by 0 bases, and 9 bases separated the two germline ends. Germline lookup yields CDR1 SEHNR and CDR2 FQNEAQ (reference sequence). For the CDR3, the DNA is TGTGCCAGCAGCTTTGGGGACAACTCCTACGAGCAGTACTTC. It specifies CASSFGDNSYEQYF.

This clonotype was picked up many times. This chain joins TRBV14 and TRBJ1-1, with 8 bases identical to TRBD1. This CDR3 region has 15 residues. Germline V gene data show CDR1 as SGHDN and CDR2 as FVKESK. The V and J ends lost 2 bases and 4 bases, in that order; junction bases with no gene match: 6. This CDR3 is CASSQLRQGATEAFF. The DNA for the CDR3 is TGTGCCAGCAGCCAACTTAGGCAGGGGGCCACTGAAGCTTTCTTT.

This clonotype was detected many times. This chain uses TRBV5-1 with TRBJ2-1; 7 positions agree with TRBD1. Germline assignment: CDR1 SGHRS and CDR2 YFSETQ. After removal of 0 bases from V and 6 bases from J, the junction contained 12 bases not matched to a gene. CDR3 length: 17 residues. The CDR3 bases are TGCGCCAGCAGCTTGGCTACCGGGACAGCGATGTCCAATGAGCAGTTCTTC. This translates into CASSLATGTAMSNEQFF.

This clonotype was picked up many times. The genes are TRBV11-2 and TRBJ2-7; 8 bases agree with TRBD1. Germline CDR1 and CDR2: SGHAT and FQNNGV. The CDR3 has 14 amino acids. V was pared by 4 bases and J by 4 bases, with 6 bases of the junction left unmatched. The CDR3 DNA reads TGTGCCAGCAGCTCGGGGACAGGACTTTACGAGCAGTACTTC. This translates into CASSSGTGLYEQYF.

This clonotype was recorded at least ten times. In nucleotides, the CDR3 is TGTGCCATCAGTGAGTACGGCGTAGCGGGAGTGTACGAGCAGTACTTC. It translates to CAISEYGVAGVYEQYF. J is TRBJ2-7 and V is TRBV10-3; 9 nucleotides line up with TRBD2. Looked up from germline, CDR1 is ENHRY and CDR2 is SYGVKD. The V gene end was trimmed by 1 base and the J gene end by 4 bases; junction bases not matched to a gene: 8. The length of the CDR3 is 16 residues.

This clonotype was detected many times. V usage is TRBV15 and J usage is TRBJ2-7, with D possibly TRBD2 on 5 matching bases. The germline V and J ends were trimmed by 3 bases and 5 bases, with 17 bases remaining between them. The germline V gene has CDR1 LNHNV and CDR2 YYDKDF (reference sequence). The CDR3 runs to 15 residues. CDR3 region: CATSRAGAVRDEQYF. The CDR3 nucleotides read TGTGCCACCAGCAGGGCCGGAGCGGTTCGGGACGAGCAGTACTTC.

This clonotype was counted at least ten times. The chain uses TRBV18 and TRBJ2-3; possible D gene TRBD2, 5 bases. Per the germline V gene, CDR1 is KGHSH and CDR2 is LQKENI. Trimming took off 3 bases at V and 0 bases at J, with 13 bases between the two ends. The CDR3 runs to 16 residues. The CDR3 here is CASSPQLAGSTDTQYF. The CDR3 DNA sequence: TGTGCCAGCTCACCTCAGCTAGCTGGAAGCACAGATACGCAGTATTTT.

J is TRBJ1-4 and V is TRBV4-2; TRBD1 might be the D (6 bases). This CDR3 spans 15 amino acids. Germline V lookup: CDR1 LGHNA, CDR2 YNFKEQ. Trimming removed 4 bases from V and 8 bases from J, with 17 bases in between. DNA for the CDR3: TGTGCCAGCAGCCGGGGGGGCAGGGAGGACGAAAAACTGTTTTTT. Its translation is CASSRGGREDEKLFF.

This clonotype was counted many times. The CDR3 loop is CASSPGGSNYGYTF. CDR3 nucleotides: TGCGCCAGCAGCCCGGGAGGGTCGAACTATGGCTACACCTTC. This chain links TRBV5-1 with TRBJ1-2; the D is unclear. CDR1 is SGHRS and CDR2 is YFSETQ in the germline V gene. The V end lost 4 bases, the J end lost 2 bases, and 12 bases lay between the germline ends. The CDR3 covers 14 residues.

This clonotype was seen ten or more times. The CDR3 coding sequence is TGCGCCAGCAGCTTGGGTCAGGGGGTAAGGAATGAGCAGTTCTTC. Its translation is CASSLGQGVRNEQFF. The J gene is TRBJ2-1, the V gene TRBV5-1; 7 bases are shared with TRBD1. Germline-derived CDR1 and CDR2 are SGHRS and YFSETQ. Trimming removed 0 bases from V and 7 bases from J; junction bases left unmatched: 7. The CDR3 sequence is 15 residues long.

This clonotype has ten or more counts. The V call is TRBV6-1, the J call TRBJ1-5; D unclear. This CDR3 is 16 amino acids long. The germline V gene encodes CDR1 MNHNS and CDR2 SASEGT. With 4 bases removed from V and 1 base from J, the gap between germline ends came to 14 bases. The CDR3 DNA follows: TGTGCCAGCAGTGGACCCCCCGGACGGAGCAATCAGCCCCAGCATTTT. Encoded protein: CASSGPPGRSNQPQHF.

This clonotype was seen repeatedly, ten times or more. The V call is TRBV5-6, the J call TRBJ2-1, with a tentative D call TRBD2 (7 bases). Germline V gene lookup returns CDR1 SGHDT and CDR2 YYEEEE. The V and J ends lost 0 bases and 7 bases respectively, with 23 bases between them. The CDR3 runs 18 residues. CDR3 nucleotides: TGTGCCAGCAGCTTGGCCCAAAGGGGGGGCTTCCTGAGGAATGAGCAGTTCTTC. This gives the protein CASSLAQRGGFLRNEQFF.

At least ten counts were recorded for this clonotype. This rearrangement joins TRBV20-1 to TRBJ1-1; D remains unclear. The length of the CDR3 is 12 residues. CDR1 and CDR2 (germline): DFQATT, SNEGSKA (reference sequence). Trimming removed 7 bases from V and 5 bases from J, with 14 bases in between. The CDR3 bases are TGCAGTGTAGAACCGGGCGGGACTGAAGCTTTCTTT. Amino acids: CSVEPGGTEAFF.

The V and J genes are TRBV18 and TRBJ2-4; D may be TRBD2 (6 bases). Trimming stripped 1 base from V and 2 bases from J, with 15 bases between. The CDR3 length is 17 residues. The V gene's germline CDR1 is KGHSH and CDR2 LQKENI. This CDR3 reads CASSPQGGTGTKNIQYF. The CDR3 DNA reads TGTGCCAGCTCACCACAGGGAGGAACGGGGACCAAAAACATTCAGTACTTC.

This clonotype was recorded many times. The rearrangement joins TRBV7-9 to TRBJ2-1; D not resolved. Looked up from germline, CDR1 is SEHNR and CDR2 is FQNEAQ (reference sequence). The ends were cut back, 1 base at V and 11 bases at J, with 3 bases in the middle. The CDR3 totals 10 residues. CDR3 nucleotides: TGTGCCAGCAGCTTAGAGAAGCAGTTCTTC. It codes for CASSLEKQFF.

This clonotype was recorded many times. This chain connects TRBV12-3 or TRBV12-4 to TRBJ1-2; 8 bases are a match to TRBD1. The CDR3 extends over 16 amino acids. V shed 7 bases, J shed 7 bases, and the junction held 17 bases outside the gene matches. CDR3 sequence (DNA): TGTGCCAGCACCATGACAGGGGCTGGAGTTTCAGGTGGCTACACCTTC. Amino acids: CASTMTGAGVSGGYTF.

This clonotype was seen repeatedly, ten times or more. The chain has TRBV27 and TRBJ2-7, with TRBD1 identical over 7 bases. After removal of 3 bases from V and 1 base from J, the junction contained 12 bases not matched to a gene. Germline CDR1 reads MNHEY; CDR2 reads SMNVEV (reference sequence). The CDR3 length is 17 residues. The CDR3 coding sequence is TGTGCCAGCAGTTTGAAGGGGGCCCTTTACCTTTCCTACGAGCAGTACTTC. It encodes CASSLKGALYLSYEQYF.

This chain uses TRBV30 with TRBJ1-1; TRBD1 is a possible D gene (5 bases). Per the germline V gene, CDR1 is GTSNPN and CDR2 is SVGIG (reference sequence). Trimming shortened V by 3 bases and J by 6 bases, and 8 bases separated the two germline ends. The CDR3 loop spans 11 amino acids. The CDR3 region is CAWRQAAEAFF. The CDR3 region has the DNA TGTGCCTGGAGACAGGCGGCTGAAGCTTTCTTT.

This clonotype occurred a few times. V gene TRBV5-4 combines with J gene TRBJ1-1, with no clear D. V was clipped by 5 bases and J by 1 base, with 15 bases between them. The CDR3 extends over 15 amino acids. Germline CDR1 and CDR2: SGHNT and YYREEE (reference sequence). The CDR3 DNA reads TGTGCCAGCAGTCCCGACACGTCTGGGAACACTGAAGCTTTCTTT. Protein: CASSPDTSGNTEAFF.

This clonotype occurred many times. The CDR3 bases are TGTGCCAGCTCACCTATAAGGGGACAGGGCCACGAGCAGTACTTC. This translates into CASSPIRGQGHEQYF. The chain has TRBV18 and TRBJ2-7, with 9 positions matching TRBD1. The CDR3 sequence is 15 residues long. With 3 bases clipped from V and 5 bases from J, the junction kept 8 bases outside the gene matches. Germline values: CDR1 KGHSH, CDR2 LQKENI.

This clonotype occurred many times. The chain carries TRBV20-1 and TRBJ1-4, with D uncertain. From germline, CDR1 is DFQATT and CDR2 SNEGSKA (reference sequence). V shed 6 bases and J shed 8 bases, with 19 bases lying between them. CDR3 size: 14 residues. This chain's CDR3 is CSAAAATLGEKLFF. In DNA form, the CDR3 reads TGCAGTGCCGCGGCTGCGACTTTGGGGGAAAAACTGTTTTTT.

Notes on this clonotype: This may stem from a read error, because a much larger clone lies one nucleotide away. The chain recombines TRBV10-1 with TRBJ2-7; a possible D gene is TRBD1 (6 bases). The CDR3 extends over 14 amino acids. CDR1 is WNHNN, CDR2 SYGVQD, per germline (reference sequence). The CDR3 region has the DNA TGCGCCAGCAGCCGGGACATGAGCTCCTACGAGCAGTGCTTC. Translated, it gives CASSRDMSSYEQCF.

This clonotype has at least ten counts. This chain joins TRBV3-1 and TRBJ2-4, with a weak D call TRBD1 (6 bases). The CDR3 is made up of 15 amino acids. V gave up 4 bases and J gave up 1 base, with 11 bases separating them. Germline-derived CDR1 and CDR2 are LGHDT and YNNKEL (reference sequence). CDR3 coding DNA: TGTGCCAGCAGCCCCGTTAGGGGGGCCAAAAACATTCAGTACTTC. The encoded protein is CASSPVRGAKNIQYF.